The text below deals with one T cell receptor (beta chain). The antigen is undetermined. The record originates from a study of cytomegalovirus exposure and HLA in healthy donors. Points from the study as a whole: Reports showed the classifier diagnosing cytomegalovirus status with high specificity and sensitivity. The study designated 150 or so TCR beta chains cytomegalovirus-associated. Three of the chains that were CMV-associated were confirmed in vitro to be specific for CMV antigens. Clonal expansion was found to be greater in HLA-associated TCR beta chains than in equally common others in a later analysis.

60 Vbeta and 13 Jbeta primers were used in PCR. The assay was immunoSEQ multiplex PCR, and TCRdb's table has in-frame clones only and misses some. The sample holds about 140,000 clones, almost 85% seen once. The sample consisted of PBMCs. The sequence came from a man aged 25-45 years in good health and CMV-seropositive.

The CDR3 spells CASSSGLARDTQYF. The CDR3 DNA is TGTGCCAGCAGCTCGGGACTAGCGAGGGATACGCAGTATTTT. The V gene is TRBV7-2, the J gene TRBJ2-3, with 10 bases fitting TRBD2. The length of the CDR3 is 14 residues. The V gene end was trimmed by 4 bases and the J gene end by 6 bases; junction bases not matched to a gene: 4. In germline, CDR1 is SGHTA, CDR2 FQGNSA. Using reference TRBV7-2 and TRBJ2-3 for the parts outside the CDR3, the full variable domain is GAGVSQSPSNKVTEKGKDVELRCDPISGHTALYWYRQSLGQGLEFLIYFQGNSAPDKSGLPSDRFSAERTGGSVSTLTIQRTQQEDSAVYLCASSSGLARDTQYFGPGTRLTVL.